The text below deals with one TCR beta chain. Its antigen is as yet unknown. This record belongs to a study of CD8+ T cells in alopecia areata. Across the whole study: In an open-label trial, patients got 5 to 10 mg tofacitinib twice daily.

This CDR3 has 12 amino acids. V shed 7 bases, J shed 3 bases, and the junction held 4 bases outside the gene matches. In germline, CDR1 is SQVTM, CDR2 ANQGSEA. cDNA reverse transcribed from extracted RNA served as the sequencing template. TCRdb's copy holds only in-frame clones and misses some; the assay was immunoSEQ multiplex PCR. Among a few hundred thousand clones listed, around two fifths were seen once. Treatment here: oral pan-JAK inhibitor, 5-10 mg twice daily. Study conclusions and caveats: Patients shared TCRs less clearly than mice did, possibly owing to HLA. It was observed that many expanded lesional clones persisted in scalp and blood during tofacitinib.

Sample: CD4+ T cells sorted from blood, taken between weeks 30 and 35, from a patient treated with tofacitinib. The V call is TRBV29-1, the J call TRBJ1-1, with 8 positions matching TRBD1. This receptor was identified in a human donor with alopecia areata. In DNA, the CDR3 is TGCAGCGCGACAGGGGTCGACACTGAAGCTTTCTTT. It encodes CSATGVDTEAFF.